The source of this TCR beta chain is a study of lymphopenia after photon versus proton radiotherapy. Study results and caveats: Better survival with proton therapy was suggested as possible, not demonstrated. A bigger post-nadir fall in TCR diversity correlated inversely with survival time in deceased patients. Under photons, naive T cells and diversity fell while effector/memory populations rose. After lymphocyte nadir, photon-treated repertoires showed oligoclonal expansion, especially CD8+ Temra.

Generated by immunoSEQ multiplex PCR, the TCRdb table keeps only in-frame clones and is missing some. The data show roughly 40,000 clones, 86% seen once. The sample holds one count of this clone. What it binds is not known. Germline assignment: CDR1 SGHKS and CDR2 YYEKEE (reference sequence). This CDR3 region has 17 residues. V lost 5 bases and J 0 bases, leaving 15 bases between the germline ends. Material: peripheral blood, obtained from a patient treated with proton-based radiotherapy. The V and J genes are TRBV5-5 and TRBJ2-6; a possible D gene is TRBD2 (6 bases). The receptor was isolated from a woman between 70 and 85 years old with pancreatic cancer. Some clones in this sample may be carry-over from other donors' samples. CDR3 nucleotides: TGTGCCAGCAGGGGACTCCCCTCCCTCTCTGGGGCCAACGTCCTGACTTTC. Its translation is CASRGLPSLSGANVLTF.